The TCR beta chain described here comes from a study of blood T cell repertoires in COVID-19. Study-level information: Sites in the United States, Italy and Spain provided acute and convalescent COVID-19 samples. PBMCs, B-cell-depleted T cells, or T cells provided the cDNA or gDNA that made up the material.

Per the original methods: Amplification from reference gene primers served as the basis for estimated nucleated cell counts. Sequencing used immunoSEQ multiplex PCR; TCRdb keeps in-frame clones, though not all of them. Clone size and the V and J calls come from that table; the DNA yielded D and trimming. The sample yields over 65,000 clones, 80% to 90% seen once. Germline V lookup: CDR1 LGHNT, CDR2 FRNRAP. V dropped 5 bases and J dropped 0 bases, with 10 bases sitting between them. The CDR3 contains 14 residues. The specimen was peripheral blood. The V call is TRBV12-5, the J call TRBJ1-1; a weak D match, TRBD1 (6 bases). This TCR was sampled from a human donor in a cohort sampled during active COVID-19. The DNA of the CDR3 is TGTGCTAGTGGTCAGGGGCCTTTGAACACTGAAGCTTTCTTT. This encodes CASGQGPLNTEAFF.